Sequencing of this T cell receptor (beta chain) was carried out in a study of radiation and T cells in renal cell carcinoma. As to time point: blood 4 weeks post-SBRT, at nephrectomy. Stated treatment: 15 Gy SBRT to primary tumor, nephrectomy 4 weeks later. Sequencing used immunoSEQ multiplex PCR; TCRdb keeps in-frame clones, though not all of them. The sample has over 85,000 clones, roughly 80% seen once; the top ten hold roughly 10%. The CDR3 has 15 amino acids. CDR1 SGHAT and CDR2 FQNNGV come from the germline V gene. Trimming removed 2 bases at V and 4 bases at J, with 14 bases between. This clonotype originated in a man over 45 with renal cell carcinoma. The chain is built from TRBV11-2 and TRBJ1-2; possible D gene TRBD1, 6 bases. This specimen consisted of blood, obtained from a patient whose treatment included radiotherapy and nephrectomy. The CDR3 sequence is CASSLQGSVGYGYTF. For the CDR3, the DNA is TGTGCCAGCAGCTTACAGGGGTCAGTAGGCTATGGCTACACCTTC.